This T cell receptor beta chain comes out of a study of T cell responses to AZD1222 COVID-19 vaccine. Only in-frame clones appear in the TCRdb table, and some are missing; sequencing was by immunoSEQ multiplex PCR. There are approximately 200,000 clones in the sample; around 93% occur only once, and 9.2% lies in the top ten. The sample here was peripheral blood, taken on day 0 of AZD1222 vaccination. The sequence derives from an adult in good health.

The CDR3 spells CASSQDLHEQYF. CDR3 bases: TGTGCCAGCAGCCAGGACCTCCACGAGCAGTACTTC. The chain couples TRBV12-3 or TRBV12-4 to TRBJ2-7; D uncertain. V was shortened by 6 bases and J by 5 bases, with 11 bases between the two germline ends. The CDR3 covers 12 residues.